This is a list of T cell receptor beta chains from one sample in a study of read filtering for tumor transcriptome and immune sequencing. Using its own MiXCR run on the reads, TCRdb lists one record per CDR3 protein. This sample has fewer than 100,000 distinct CDR3 sequences, with roughly an eighth found just once. The specimen sequenced was a population of CD138-negative cells sorted from bone marrow. The receptors were gathered from a donor aged 40 or older with multiple myeloma. The CDR3 runs from the conserved cysteine through the conserved F or W. A D gene is named only where the DNA matches it firmly. Size is stated for part of the rows, as once, few or many counts, or as a class when the clone is expanded.

TRBJ2-5 | . | TRBV18 | many | TGTGCCAGCTCACCTTTTAAAGAGGAGACCCAGTACTTC | CASSPFKEETQYF
TRBJ2-3 | TRBD2 | TRBV18 | many | TGTGCCAGCTATGGGACTAGCGGGATCACAGATACGCAGTATTTT | CASYGTSGITDTQYF
TRBJ2-5 | TRBD1 | TRBV5-1 | many | TGCGCCAGCAGCCCAGGACAGGGCCAAGAGACCCAGTACTTC | CASSPGQGQETQYF
TRBJ2-3 | . | TRBV11-2 | many | TGTGCCAGCAGCTTTGCCGGTAGCACAGATACGCAGTATTTT | CASSFAGSTDTQYF
TRBJ2-1 | TRBD2 | TRBV20-1 | few | TGCAGTGCTACCAGACTAGCGGGAGGGCCCCTAAATGAGCAGTTCTTC | CSATRLAGGPLNEQFF
TRBJ1-5 | TRBD1 | TRBV12-3/TRBV12-4 | . | TGTGCCAGCAGGGCAGGGGGCGCGGGCAATCAGCCCCAGCATTTT | CASRAGGAGNQPQHF
TRBJ2-3 | TRBD2 | TRBV7-9 | . | TGTGCCAGCAGCTTAACACTAGCGGGAGAAAGTGATACGCAGTATTTT | CASSLTLAGESDTQYF
TRBJ2-7 | TRBD2 | TRBV20-1 | many | TGCAGTGCTAGAACAATAGCGGGAGCCCACTCCTACGAGCAGTACTTC | CSARTIAGAHSYEQYF
TRBJ2-1 | . | TRBV20-1 | many | TGCAGTGCTAGTACACTAAGGATACTCCATGAGCAGTTCTTC | CSASTLRILHEQFF
TRBJ2-7 | TRBD1 | TRBV5-6 | few | TGTGCCAGCAGGTACGTTACAGGGGACGAGCAGTACTTC | CASRYVTGDEQYF
TRBJ2-4 | . | TRBV7-2 | many | TGTGCCAGCAGCTTAGCCGTAGCCAAAAACATTCAGTACTTC | CASSLAVAKNIQYF
TRBJ2-1 | . | TRBV5-1 | many | TGCGCCAGCAGCTTGGCCGCCGCGAGCTCCTACAATGAGCAGTTCTTC | CASSLAAASSYNEQFF
TRBJ2-7 | TRBD1 | TRBV5-1 | few | TGCGCCAGCAGCCTCCCGGGACAGGGCTACGAGCAGTACTTC | CASSLPGQGYEQYF
TRBJ2-3 | . | TRBV6-1 | many | TGTGCCAGCAGTCACGGAGATACGCAGTATTTT | CASSHGDTQYF
TRBJ2-3 | . | TRBV5-1 | many | TGCGCCAGCAGCTTGGAAGGAACAGAAGATACGCAGTATTTT | CASSLEGTEDTQYF
TRBJ2-1 | . | TRBV6-2/TRBV6-3 | . | TGTGCCAGCACACGGACCGTCGCGTCGGGATATTATGAGCAGTTCTTC | CASTRTVASGYYEQFF
TRBJ1-3 | TRBD1 | TRBV9 | many | TGTGCCAGCAGCGTAGCTGGAGGGGGCGGAAACACCATATATTTT | CASSVAGGGGNTIYF
TRBJ2-1 | . | TRBV21-1 | many | TGTGCCAGCAGCAAAGGGGGACAGGGACACAATGAGCAGTTCTTC | CASSKGGQGHNEQFF
TRBJ2-5 | . | TRBV3-1 | . | TGTGCCAGCAGCGCCCAGACAGGATACCAAGAGACCCAGTACTTC | CASSAQTGYQETQYF
TRBJ2-7 | . | TRBV18 | . | TGTGCCAGCTCCCCCCCCTGGGGGACCTACGAGCAGTACTTC | CASSPPWGTYEQYF
TRBJ2-5 | . | TRBV13 | many | TGTGCCAGCAGCCACCCCTACCAAGAGACCCAGTACTTC | CASSHPYQETQYF
TRBJ2-7 | . | TRBV15 | many | TGTGCCACCAGCGGGTCGACTTCTCAAACCTACGAGCAGTACTTC | CATSGSTSQTYEQYF
TRBJ2-5 | . | TRBV4-1 | few | TGCGCCAGCAGCCGCCAATGGGAAAGGGGAAGGGAGACCCAGTACTTC | CASSRQWERGRETQYF
TRBJ2-7 | . | TRBV5-1 | many | TGCGCCAGCAGTCGGGTTGACAGCTCCTACGAGCAGTACTTC | CASSRVDSSYEQYF
TRBJ2-5 | . | TRBV2 | . | TGTGCCAGCAGATTAGAAGAGACCCAGTACTTC | CASRLEETQYF
TRBJ1-3 | . | TRBV4-1 | many | TGCGCCAGCAGCCAAGAGGGAGCCGGCTCTGGAAACACCATATATTTT | CASSQEGAGSGNTIYF
TRBJ1-5 | . | TRBV19 | . | TGTGCCAGTAGTATATCCCACGACTCAGGGTATCAGCCCCAGCATTTT | CASSISHDSGYQPQHF
TRBJ2-5 | . | TRBV18 | many | TGTGCCAGCTCACCAGGGGTTGGGGAAGAGACCCAGTACTTC | CASSPGVGEETQYF
TRBJ2-1 | . | TRBV12-3/TRBV12-4 | many | TGTGCCAGCAGTTTAAGCCCGGGGCTAGCCCTCTACAATGAGCAGTTCTTC | CASSLSPGLALYNEQFF
TRBJ2-7 | TRBD2 | TRBV29-1 | many | TGCAGCGCAGGGACTAGCGCCGGCTACGAGCAGTACTTC | CSAGTSAGYEQYF
TRBJ1-1 | . | TRBV30 | many | TGTGCCTGGATCGCAGGGGAGGGGAAAAACACTGAAGCTTTCTTT | CAWIAGEGKNTEAFF
TRBJ2-3 | . | TRBV11-2 | many | TGTGCCAGCAGCTTAGATCCGCTGGGAGGAAAGCAGTATTTT | CASSLDPLGGKQYF
TRBJ2-2 | TRBD1 | TRBV4-2 | many | TGTGCCAGCAGCCAAGGAAGGACAGGGAACACCGGGGAGCTGTTTTTT | CASSQGRTGNTGELFF
TRBJ1-3 | TRBD1 | TRBV7-3 | many | TGTGCCAGCGCGACAGGGCGGGGAAACACCATATATTTT | CASATGRGNTIYF
TRBJ2-5 | . | TRBV6-5 | many | TGTGCCAGCAGTTACTCTCGCAGGCAAGAGACCCAGTACTTC | CASSYSRRQETQYF
TRBJ1-5 | . | TRBV7-9 | . | TGTGCCAGCAGCTTAGAGGTAGGGCCCCAGCATTTT | CASSLEVGPQHF
TRBJ1-2 | TRBD1 | TRBV20-1 | many | TGCAGTGCTAGAGTGAGGACAGGGAACTATGGCTACACCTTC | CSARVRTGNYGYTF
TRBJ2-4 | . | TRBV11-2 | . | TGTGCCAGCAGCTCTCCTGAAGCAGTTCAGTACTTC | CASSSPEAVQYF
TRBJ2-3 | . | TRBV6-5 | many | TGTGCCAGCAGTTACGGAACAGATACGCAGTATTTT | CASSYGTDTQYF
TRBJ1-6 | TRBD1 | TRBV28 | many | TGTGCCAGCAGCCCTCGGACAGGGACGTATAATTCACCCCTCCACTTT | CASSPRTGTYNSPLHF
TRBJ1-3 | . | TRBV7-8 | few | TGTGCCAGCAGCTCCTATACATACTCTGGAAACACCATATATTTT | CASSSYTYSGNTIYF
TRBJ1-6 | TRBD1 | TRBV20-1 | many | TGCAGTGCTATACAGGGGCATAATTCACCCCTCCACTTT | CSAIQGHNSPLHF